This T cell receptor (beta chain) was retrieved from a study of shared clonotypes between healthy human individuals (dated by TCRdb to about 2020). With respect to the entire study: A couple of women and a few men aged 18 to 49 years were included in the cohort. For each donor, CD4 naive and CD4 memory were each run on three plates, CD8 naive on two plates, and CD8 memory on one plate. To estimate repertoire size and how much clonotypes are shared between individuals, the study performed deep sequencing of blood TCR repertoires from a few healthy adults. Different laboratories and diverse techniques were used to prepare libraries and sequence TCR repertoires, to increase sequencing depth and limit assay-specific biases. Leukapheresis yielded between about 0.94 and 9 billion PBMCs per donor.

From the cysteine up to the phenylalanine, the CDR3 has a length of 13 residues. Just the 39-base CDR3 DNA is kept, in frame starting at base 1. The V and J ends are trimmed by 8 bases and 4 bases, leaving 13 bases between them. Based on the germline V gene (reference sequence), the CDR1 and CDR2 sequences are MNHEY and SMNVEV. With respect to this clone: The antigen it binds to is not known. The sample holds no much larger clone one base away, and base qualities are not on file. Other DNA sequences of this sample code for an identical CDR3.

Donors were healthy HIV-negative adults with no recently reported acute infections or vaccinations. All donors were Caucasian adults living in Nashville, Tennessee, USA. CD4+ T cells were enriched by magnetic negative selection; naive cells were then positively selected on CD45RA, and the negative fraction formed the memory subset. Blood was collected by leukapheresis, and PBMCs were isolated by Ficoll-Histopaque density gradient centrifugation and then cryopreserved in liquid nitrogen vapor phase. Analytical flow cytometry was used to check the purity and quantity of each magnetically sorted T cell population. Genomic DNA was isolated from every sorted fraction and measured by UV absorbance on a Nanodrop 2000c. The study at large found these results: Larger estimated clonotype richness was generally found for naive subsets than for memory subsets. Incomplete sequencing was indicated by rarefaction of sorted-subset datasets, despite the large sequencing depth. Sampling was limited to blood, and TCR repertoires in tissue likely differ from TCR repertoires in blood. Compared with non-shared clonotypes, clonotypes shared by all four sorted-subset donors had higher generation probabilities. The genetic and exposure-history diversity represented was limited by the small number of donors. Based on pairwise subsampling, the degree of clonotype sharing among donors was expected to be affected by sequencing depth. Sharing across a few donors was observed for about 5% of naive CD4, over 3% of naive CD8, over 2% of memory CD4, and roughly 0.43% of memory CD8 clonotypes.

TCR CDR3 regions were amplified from genomic DNA by multiplex PCR using the deep immunoSEQ assay. Genomic DNA extracted from each cell subset was distributed evenly over all wells of several immunoSEQ 96-well plates, and each plate served as one replicate. For sorted subsets, around 200 ng genomic DNA, equal to 30,000 or so T cell genomes, was loaded into each replicate PCR. Purified libraries were quantified with a Qubit 3.0 fluorometer, sized on a Bioanalyzer 2100, and re-quantified with the KAPA Library Quantification kit. Each immunoSEQ 96-well plate was sequenced on its own single-read 150-cycle Illumina NextSeq 550 flow cell. The study's own analysis went as follows. Because only junctional sequences without quality scores were contained in the immunoSEQ output, filtering matching that applied to full-length reads could not be performed. Sequences were annotated with PyIR, a Python wrapper for IgBLAST v1.9, and V/J genes and CDR3 were assigned using IMGT germline references. Reads with weak V/J assignments (E-value above 1e-6), missing CDR3, stop codons, out-of-frame junctions, or ambiguous translated residues were removed. A V3J clonotype was defined by an identical inferred V gene, J gene, and CDR3 amino acid sequence. Percentage overlap between repertoires was computed as shared unique clonotypes divided by the size of the smaller repertoire. Three approaches were used to assess repertoire richness: RTK rarefaction, the Chao1 estimator, and Recon v2.1 estimates of unobserved clonotypes. For all TCRbeta clonotypes obtained by the gDNA method from a handful of donors, generation probabilities were computed with OLGA. Held by TCRdb, this immuneACCESS table contains in-frame sequences only and omits some clones. Under half of the omission traces to an unresolved V gene where checked; the cause of the rest is unknown. The V and J calls and the clone size are those of that table, but D and trimming were determined from the DNA. Here the sample has more than 550,000 clones; around 70% occur a single time. The top ten clones comprise more than 1.5% of the sample.

The chain links TRBV27 with TRBJ2-3; the D gene lacks a confident call. The sequencing sample was made of memory CD4+ T cells sorted from blood. The cell subset or site label of this sample denotes: CD45RA-negative fraction. This receptor was obtained from a woman aged 25 to 39 in good health. The nucleotide sequence is TGTGCCAGCCGAAGGAGACCCCCAGATACGCAGTATTTT. Its product reads: CASRRRPPDTQYF.